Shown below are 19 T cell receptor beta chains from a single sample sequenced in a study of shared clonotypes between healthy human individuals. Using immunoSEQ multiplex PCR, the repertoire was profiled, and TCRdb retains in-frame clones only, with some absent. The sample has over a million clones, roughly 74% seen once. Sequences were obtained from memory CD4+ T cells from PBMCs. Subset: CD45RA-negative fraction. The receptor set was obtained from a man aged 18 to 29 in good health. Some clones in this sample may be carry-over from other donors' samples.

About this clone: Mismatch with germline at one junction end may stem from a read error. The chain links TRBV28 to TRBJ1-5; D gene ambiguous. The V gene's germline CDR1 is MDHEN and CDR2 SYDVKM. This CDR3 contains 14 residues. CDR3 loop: CASTFWGSDQPQHF. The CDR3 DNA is TGTGCCAGCACGTTTTGGGGTAGCGATCAGCCCCAGCATTTT.

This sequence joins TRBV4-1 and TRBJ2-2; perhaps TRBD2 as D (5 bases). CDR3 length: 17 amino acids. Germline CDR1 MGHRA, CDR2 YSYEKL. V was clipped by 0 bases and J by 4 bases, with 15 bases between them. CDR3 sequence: CASSQDPRGRVTGELFF. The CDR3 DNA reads TGCGCCAGCAGCCAAGACCCCCGCGGGCGCGTCACCGGGGAGCTGTTTTTT.

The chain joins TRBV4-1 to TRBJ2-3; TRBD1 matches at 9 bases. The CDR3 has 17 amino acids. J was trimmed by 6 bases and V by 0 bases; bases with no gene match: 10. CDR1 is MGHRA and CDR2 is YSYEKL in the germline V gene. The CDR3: CASSQDGYRGHFDTQYF. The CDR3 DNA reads TGCGCCAGCAGCCAAGATGGCTACAGGGGGCATTTCGATACGCAGTATTTT.

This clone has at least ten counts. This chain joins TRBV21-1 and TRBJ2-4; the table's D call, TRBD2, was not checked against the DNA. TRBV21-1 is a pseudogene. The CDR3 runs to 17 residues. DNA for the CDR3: TGTGCCAGCAGCAAAGGGAAAGCTAGCGGGAGGATGGACATTCAGTACTTC. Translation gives CASSKGKASGRMDIQYF.

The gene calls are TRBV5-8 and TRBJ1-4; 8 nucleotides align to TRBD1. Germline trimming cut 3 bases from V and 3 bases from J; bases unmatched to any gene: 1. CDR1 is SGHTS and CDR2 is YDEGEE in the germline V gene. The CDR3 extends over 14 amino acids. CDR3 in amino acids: CASSYRGANEKLFF. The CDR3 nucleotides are TGTGCCAGCAGCTACAGGGGGGCTAATGAAAAACTGTTTTTT.

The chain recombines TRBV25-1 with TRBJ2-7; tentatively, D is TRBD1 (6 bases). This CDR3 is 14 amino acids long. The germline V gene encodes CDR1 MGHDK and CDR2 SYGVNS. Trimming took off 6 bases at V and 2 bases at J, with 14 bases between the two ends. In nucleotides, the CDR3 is TGTGCCAGCAGGGCCGGGACATCCACCTACGAGCAGTACTTC. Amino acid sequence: CASRAGTSTYEQYF.

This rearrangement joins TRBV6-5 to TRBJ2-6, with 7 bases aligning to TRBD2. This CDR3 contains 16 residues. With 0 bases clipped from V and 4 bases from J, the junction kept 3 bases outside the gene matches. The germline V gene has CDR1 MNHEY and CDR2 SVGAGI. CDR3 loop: CASSYSGEGGANVLTF. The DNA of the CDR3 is TGTGCCAGCAGTTACTCTGGGGAGGGGGGGGCCAACGTCCTGACTTTC.

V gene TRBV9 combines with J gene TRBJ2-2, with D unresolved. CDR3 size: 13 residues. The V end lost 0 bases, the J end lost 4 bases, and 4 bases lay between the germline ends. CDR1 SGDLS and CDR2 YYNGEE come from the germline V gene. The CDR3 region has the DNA TGTGCCAGCAGCGTAGAGGTCACCGGGGAGCTGTTTTTT. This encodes CASSVEVTGELFF.

This chain's CDR3 is CAISTGTGDYGYTF. In DNA form, the CDR3 reads TGTGCCATCAGCACCGGGACAGGAGACTATGGCTACACCTTC. The chain links TRBV10-3 to TRBJ1-2; TRBD1 matches at 8 bases. Germline trimming cut 6 bases from V and 3 bases from J; bases unmatched to any gene: 6. This CDR3 region has 14 residues. The germline gives CDR1 ENHRY, CDR2 SYGVKD.

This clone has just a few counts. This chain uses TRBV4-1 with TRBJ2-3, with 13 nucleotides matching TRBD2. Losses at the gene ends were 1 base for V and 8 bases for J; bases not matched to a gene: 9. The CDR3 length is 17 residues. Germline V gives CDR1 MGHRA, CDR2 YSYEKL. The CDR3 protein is CASSQAGTSGNVGTQYF. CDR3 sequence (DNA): TGCGCCAGCAGCCAAGCCGGGACTAGCGGGAATGTAGGTACGCAGTATTTT.

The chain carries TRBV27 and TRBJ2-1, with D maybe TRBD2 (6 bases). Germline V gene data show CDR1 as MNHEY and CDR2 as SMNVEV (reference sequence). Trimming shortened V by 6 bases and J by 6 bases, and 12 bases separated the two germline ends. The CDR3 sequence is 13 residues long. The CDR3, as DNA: TGTGCCAGCAGAAGGGTCGGGGGCAATGAGCAGTTCTTC. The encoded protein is CASRRVGGNEQFF.

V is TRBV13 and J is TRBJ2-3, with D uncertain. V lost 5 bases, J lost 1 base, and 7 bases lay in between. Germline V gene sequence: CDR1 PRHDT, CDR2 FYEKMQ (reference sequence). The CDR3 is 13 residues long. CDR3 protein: CASSPKGTDTQYF. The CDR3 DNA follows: TGTGCCAGCAGCCCGAAAGGCACAGATACGCAGTATTTT.

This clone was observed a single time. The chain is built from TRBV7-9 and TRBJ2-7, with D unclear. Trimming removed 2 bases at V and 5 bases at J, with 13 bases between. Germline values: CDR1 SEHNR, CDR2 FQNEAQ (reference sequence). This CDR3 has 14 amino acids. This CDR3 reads CASSLLLGMDEQYF. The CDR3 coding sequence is TGTGCCAGCAGCTTACTTTTGGGGATGGACGAGCAGTACTTC. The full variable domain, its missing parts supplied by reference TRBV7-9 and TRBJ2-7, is DTGVSQNPRHKITKRGQNVTFRCDPISEHNRLYWYRQTLGQGPEFLTYFQNEAQLEKSRLLSDRFSAERPKGSFSTLEIQRTEQGDSAMYLCASSLLLGMDEQYFGPGTRLTVT.

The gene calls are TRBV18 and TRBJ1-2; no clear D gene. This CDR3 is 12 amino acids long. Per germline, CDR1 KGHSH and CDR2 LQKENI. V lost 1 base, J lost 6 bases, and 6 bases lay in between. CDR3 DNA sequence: TGTGCCAGCTCACCACAAGGAAATGGCTACACCTTC. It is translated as CASSPQGNGYTF.

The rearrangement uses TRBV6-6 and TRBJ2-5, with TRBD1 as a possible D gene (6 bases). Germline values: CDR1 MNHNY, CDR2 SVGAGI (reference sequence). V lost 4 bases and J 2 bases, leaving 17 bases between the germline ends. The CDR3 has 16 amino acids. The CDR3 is CASSLNLDRRQETQYF. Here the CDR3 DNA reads TGTGCCAGCAGTTTGAACCTAGACAGGAGACAAGAGACCCAGTACTTC.

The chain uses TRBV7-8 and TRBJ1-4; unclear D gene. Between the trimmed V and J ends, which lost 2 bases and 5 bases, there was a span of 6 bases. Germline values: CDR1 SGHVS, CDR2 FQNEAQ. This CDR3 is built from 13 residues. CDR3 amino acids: CASSLRPNEKLFF. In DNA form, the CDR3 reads TGTGCCAGCAGCTTACGTCCAAATGAAAAACTGTTTTTT. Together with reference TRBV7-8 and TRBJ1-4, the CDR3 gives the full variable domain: GAGVSQSPRYKVAKRGQDVALRCDPISGHVSLFWYQQALGQGPEFLTYFQNEAQLDKSGLPSDRFFAERPEGSVSTLKIQRTQQEDSAVYLCASSLRPNEKLFFGSGTQLSVL.

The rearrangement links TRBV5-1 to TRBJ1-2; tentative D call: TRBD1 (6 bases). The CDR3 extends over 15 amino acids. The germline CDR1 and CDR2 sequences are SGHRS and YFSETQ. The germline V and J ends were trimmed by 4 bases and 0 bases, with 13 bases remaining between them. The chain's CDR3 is CASSPGTQTNYGYTF. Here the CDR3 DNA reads TGCGCCAGCAGCCCAGGGACACAAACTAACTATGGCTACACCTTC.

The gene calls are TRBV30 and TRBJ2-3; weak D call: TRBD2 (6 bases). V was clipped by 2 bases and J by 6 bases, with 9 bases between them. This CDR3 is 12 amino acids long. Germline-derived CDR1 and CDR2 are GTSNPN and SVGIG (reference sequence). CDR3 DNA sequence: TGTGCCTGGAGTTCGGGGGTGGATACGCAGTATTTT. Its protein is CAWSSGVDTQYF.

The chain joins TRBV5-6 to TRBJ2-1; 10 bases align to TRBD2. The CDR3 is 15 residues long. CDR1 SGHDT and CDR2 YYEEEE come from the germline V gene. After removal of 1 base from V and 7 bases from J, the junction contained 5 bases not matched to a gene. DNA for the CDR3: TGTGCCAGCAGCTTGTTAGGAGCGGGAGGGAATGAGCAGTTCTTC. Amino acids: CASSLLGAGGNEQFF.